Listed below are T cell receptor beta chains from one sample, sequenced in a study of identical twins. In TCRdb, the 5' RACE reads were re-called with MiXCR into one record per CDR3 protein. Among 1.5 million to 2 million distinct CDR3 sequences listed, under 35% were seen once. The specimen sequenced was cord blood. The receptor set was obtained from a newborn girl in good health. Each CDR3 is given with its conserved first and last residue. Fields, in order: V gene, J gene, CDR3 length, clone size, D gene, CDR3 protein, CDR3 DNA. D genes are given only for firm matches. Clone size, where shown, is once, few, many, or a class for clones that have expanded.

TRBV6-6	TRBJ2-7	16	NA	TRBD2	CASSYPTSGRVYEQYF	TGTGCCAGCAGTTACCCAACTAGCGGGCGAGTCTACGAGCAGTACTTC
TRBV27	TRBJ1-4	13	NA	NA	CASSFWVGEKLFF	TGTGCCAGCAGTTTTTGGGTTGGGGAAAAACTGTTTTTT
TRBV4-1	TRBJ1-1	18	NA	NA	CASSQVITKTDMNTEAFF	TGCGCCAGCAGCCAAGTCATCACAAAGACAGACATGAACACTGAAGCTTTCTTT
TRBV5-1	TRBJ2-5	14	many	NA	CASSFDNNQETQYF	TGCGCCAGCAGCTTTGACAACAACCAAGAGACCCAGTACTTC
TRBV10-2	TRBJ2-4	15	many	TRBD1	CASSGQGRAKNIQYF	TGCGCCAGCAGTGGACAGGGGAGGGCCAAAAACATTCAGTACTTC
TRBV3-1	TRBJ2-3	16	NA	NA	CASSRARTGPRDTQYF	TGTGCCAGCAGCCGGGCCCGGACGGGCCCCCGGGATACGCAGTATTTT
TRBV28	TRBJ2-7	10	few	NA	CATGYYEQYF	TGTGCCACCGGCTACTACGAGCAGTACTTC
TRBV5-6	TRBJ2-3	15	NA	NA	CASSLIVAGPDTQYF	TGTGCCAGCAGCTTAATCGTGGCGGGTCCAGATACGCAGTATTTT
TRBV6-6	TRBJ2-7	17	NA	NA	CASSYSNPGLASYEQYF	TGTGCCAGCAGTTACTCGAATCCGGGGTTAGCCTCCTACGAGCAGTACTTC
TRBV20-1	TRBJ2-5	15	few	TRBD2	CSAATSGGLGETQYF	TGCAGTGCTGCGACTAGCGGGGGGTTAGGAGAGACCCAGTACTTC
TRBV3-1	TRBJ2-7	12	many	NA	CASSQSSYEQYF	TGTGCCAGCAGCCAGAGCTCCTACGAGCAGTACTTC
TRBV6-6	TRBJ1-1	13	many	NA	CASSYGRNTEAFF	TGTGCCAGCAGTTACGGGCGGAACACTGAAGCTTTCTTT
TRBV7-2	TRBJ2-5	14	NA	TRBD2	CASSSVAGYNEQYF	TGTGCCAGCAGCTCTGTAGCGGGGTACAATGAGCAGTACTTC
TRBV20-1	TRBJ2-5	14	NA	NA	CSTTYWKRAETQYF	TGCAGCACCACGTACTGGAAACGGGCGGAGACCCAGTACTTC
TRBV7-9	TRBJ2-1	17	NA	TRBD2	CASGLEGRLAGNNEQFF	TGTGCCAGCGGCTTAGAGGGGAGACTAGCGGGAAACAATGAGCAGTTCTTC
TRBV28	TRBJ1-1	13	NA	NA	CASSLFGQAEAFF	TGTGCCAGCAGTTTATTCGGACAAGCTGAAGCTTTCTTT
TRBV20-1	TRBJ2-4	13	NA	TRBD2	CSASPGTKNEQYF	TGCAGTGCTAGCCCCGGGACTAAGAATGAGCAGTACTTC
TRBV27	TRBJ2-1	14	NA	NA	CASSLGRLQVQQFF	TGTGCCAGCAGTTTAGGGCGACTTCAGGTTCAGCAGTTCTTC
TRBV20-1	TRBJ1-6	16	few	NA	CSARPLGAAYNSPLHF	TGCAGTGCTAGACCGTTGGGGGCCGCCTATAATTCACCCCTCCACTTT
TRBV4-3	TRBJ2-1	16	once	TRBD2	CASSQDWAGGEWEQFF	TGCGCCAGCAGCCAAGATTGGGCCGGGGGGGAATGGGAGCAGTTCTTC
TRBV6-5	TRBJ2-7	14	NA	NA	CASSSRAVLYEQYF	TGTGCCAGCAGTTCCCGGGCTGTCTTATACGAGCAGTACTTC
TRBV5-1	TRBJ2-3	17	NA	TRBD2	CASSLRTSGGGTDTQYF	TGCGCCAGCAGCCTCCGGACTAGCGGGGGTGGCACAGATACGCAGTATTTT
TRBV10-3	TRBJ2-7	13	NA	TRBD2	CAIRLAGEYEQYF	TGTGCCATCAGGCTAGCGGGAGAGTATGAGCAGTACTTC
TRBV28	TRBJ2-4	13	NA	TRBD1	CASSPGTGKKQYF	TGTGCCAGCAGTCCCGGGACAGGGAAAAAGCAGTACTTC
TRBV5-5	TRBJ2-1	14	once	TRBD2	CASSAGTSTYEQFF	TGTGCCAGCAGCGCCGGGACTAGCACCTACGAGCAGTTCTTC
TRBV27	TRBJ2-1	20	NA	TRBD2	CASSLYGVGLAARSYNEQFF	TGTGCCAGCAGTTTATATGGGGTAGGTCTAGCGGCTCGCTCCTACAATGAGCAGTTCTTC
TRBV30	TRBJ2-1	14	few	TRBD2	CAWSALAGFNEQFF	TGTGCCTGGAGCGCGCTAGCGGGGTTTAATGAGCAGTTCTTC
TRBV27	TRBJ2-7	13	NA	NA	CASSFSPKYEQYF	TGTGCCAGCAGTTTTTCACCCAAATACGAGCAGTACTTC
TRBV20-1	TRBJ2-7	12	few	NA	CSAALVGSEQYF	TGCAGTGCTGCCCTAGTAGGGAGCGAGCAGTACTTC
TRBV11-1	TRBJ2-1	16	NA	NA	CASSPTAERAYNEQFF	TGTGCCAGCAGCCCCACGGCAGAGCGGGCCTACAATGAGCAGTTCTTC
TRBV5-1	TRBJ2-5	13	NA	NA	CASSVLAKETQYF	TGCGCCAGCAGCGTACTAGCTAAAGAGACCCAGTACTTC
TRBV5-1	TRBJ1-5	13	NA	NA	CASSLVGNQPRHF	TGCGCCAGCAGCTTGGTAGGCAATCAGCCCCGGCATTTT
TRBV20-1	TRBJ2-7	12	few	NA	CSGSGSYNEQYF	TGCAGTGGGAGCGGCTCCTACAATGAGCAGTACTTC
TRBV27	TRBJ2-7	15	NA	TRBD2	CASSLLLAEVYEQYF	TGTGCCAGCAGTTTATTACTAGCGGAAGTCTACGAGCAGTACTTC
TRBV24-1	TRBJ2-7	13	few	NA	CATSDLVTYEQYF	TGTGCCACCAGTGATTTGGTCACCTACGAGCAGTACTTC
TRBV29-1	TRBJ2-7	14	NA	TRBD2	CSVEFYNGGNEQYF	TGCAGCGTTGAATTTTATAACGGGGGGAATGAGCAGTACTTC
TRBV6-5	TRBJ1-2	14	many	TRBD1	CASRPDRGNYGYTF	TGTGCCAGCAGACCCGACAGGGGAAACTATGGCTACACCTTC
TRBV5-1	TRBJ1-1	15	few	TRBD1	CASSVGTVGDTEAFF	TGCGCCAGCAGCGTTGGGACAGTCGGGGACACTGAAGCTTTCTTT
TRBV29-1	TRBJ2-7	16	few	TRBD2	CSVELAGGPLSYEQYF	TGCAGCGTTGAGCTAGCGGGAGGGCCCCTCTCCTACGAGCAGTACTTC
TRBV2	TRBJ2-2	16	NA	TRBD2	CASVSLAGGNTGELFF	TGTGCCAGCGTATCACTAGCGGGGGGCAACACCGGGGAGCTGTTTTTT
TRBV5-1	TRBJ2-1	14	many	NA	CASSLVGSYNEQFF	TGTGCCAGCAGTTTAGTCGGTTCCTACAATGAGCAGTTCTTC
TRBV14	TRBJ1-2	14	NA	NA	CASSSWGAPYGYTF	TGTGCCAGCAGCTCCTGGGGGGCCCCCTATGGCTACACCTTC
TRBV2	TRBJ1-5	15	once	NA	CASNGRVAENQPQHF	TGTGCCAGCAATGGGAGGGTGGCAGAGAATCAGCCCCAGCATTTT
TRBV27	TRBJ1-6	19	NA	TRBD1	CASSPRDREWSSYNSPLHF	TGTGCCAGCAGTCCCCGGGACAGGGAATGGAGCTCCTATAATTCACCCCTCCACTTT
TRBV2	TRBJ1-2	14	few	TRBD1	CASSFRGGGYGYTF	TGTGCCAGCTCTTTCAGAGGGGGCGGCTATGGCTACACCTTC
TRBV6-2/TRBV6-3	TRBJ1-4	13	NA	NA	CASAGTGNEKLFF	TGTGCCAGTGCCGGGACCGGGAATGAAAAACTGTTTTTT
TRBV2	TRBJ1-2	13	many	TRBD1	CASTGTANYGYTF	TGTGCCAGCACCGGGACAGCTAACTATGGCTACACCTTC
TRBV27	TRBJ2-7	13	many	TRBD1	CASSFRTGGEQYF	TGTGCCAGCAGTTTTAGGACAGGGGGCGAGCAGTACTTC
TRBV2	TRBJ2-1	15	NA	NA	CASTLDQSSYNEQFF	TGTGCCAGCACCTTGGACCAGAGCTCCTACAATGAGCAGTTCTTC
TRBV10-3	TRBJ2-2	16	NA	NA	CAISDEEVGSTGELFF	TGTGCCATCAGTGATGAGGAAGTTGGCAGCACCGGGGAGCTGTTTTTT
TRBV14	TRBJ1-2	15	few	NA	CASSQDVGDTYGYTF	TGTGCCAGCAGCCAAGATGTAGGTGACACCTATGGCTACACCTTC
TRBV4-1	TRBJ2-5	16	few	TRBD2	CASSPTSGFFPETQYF	TGCGCCAGCAGCCCGACTAGCGGGTTCTTCCCAGAGACCCAGTACTTC
TRBV2	TRBJ2-7	14	few	TRBD1	CASSGQGLSDEQYF	TGTGCCAGCAGTGGACAGGGGCTCTCGGACGAGCAGTACTTC
TRBV28	TRBJ2-1	13	NA	NA	CAGGGPRGAEQFF	TGTGCCGGCGGCGGCCCCCGGGGCGCTGAGCAGTTCTTC
TRBV7-2	TRBJ1-1	16	few	TRBD1	CASSLSKRQGNTEAFF	TGTGCCAGCAGCTTAAGCAAGCGACAGGGGAACACTGAAGCTTTCTTT